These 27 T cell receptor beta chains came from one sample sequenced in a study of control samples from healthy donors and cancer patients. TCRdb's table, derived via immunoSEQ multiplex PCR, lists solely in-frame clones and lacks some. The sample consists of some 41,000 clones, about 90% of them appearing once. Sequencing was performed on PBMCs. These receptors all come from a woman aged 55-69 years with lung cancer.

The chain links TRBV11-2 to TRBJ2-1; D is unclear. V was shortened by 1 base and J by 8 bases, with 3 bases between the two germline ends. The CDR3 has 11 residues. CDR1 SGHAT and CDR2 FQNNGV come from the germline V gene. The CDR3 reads CASSLAHEQFF. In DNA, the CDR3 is TGTGCCAGCAGCTTAGCCCATGAGCAGTTCTTC.

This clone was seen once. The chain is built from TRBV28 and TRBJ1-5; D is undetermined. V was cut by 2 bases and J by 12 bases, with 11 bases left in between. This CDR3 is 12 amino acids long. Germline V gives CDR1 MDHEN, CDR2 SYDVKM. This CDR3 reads CASSLIGRNQHF. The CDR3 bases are TGTGCCAGCAGTTTAATAGGAAGGAACCAGCATTTT.

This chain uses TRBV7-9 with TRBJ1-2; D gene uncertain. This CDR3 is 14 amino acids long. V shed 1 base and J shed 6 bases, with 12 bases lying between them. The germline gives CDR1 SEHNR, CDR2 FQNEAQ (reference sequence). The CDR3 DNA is TGTGCCAGCAGCTTAGTCCGGACTGAGGATGGCTACACCTTC. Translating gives CASSLVRTEDGYTF. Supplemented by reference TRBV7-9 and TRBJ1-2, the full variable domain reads DTGVSQNPRHKITKRGQNVTFRCDPISEHNRLYWYRQTLGQGPEFLTYFQNEAQLEKSRLLSDRFSAERPKGSFSTLEIQRTEQGDSAMYLCASSLVRTEDGYTFGSGTRLTVV.

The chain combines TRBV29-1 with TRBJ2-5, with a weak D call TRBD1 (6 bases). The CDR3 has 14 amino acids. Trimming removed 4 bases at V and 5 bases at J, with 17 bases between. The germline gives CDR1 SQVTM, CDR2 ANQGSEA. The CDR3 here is CSVGITGRGETQYF. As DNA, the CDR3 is TGCAGCGTTGGGATTACAGGGAGAGGGGAGACCCAGTACTTC.

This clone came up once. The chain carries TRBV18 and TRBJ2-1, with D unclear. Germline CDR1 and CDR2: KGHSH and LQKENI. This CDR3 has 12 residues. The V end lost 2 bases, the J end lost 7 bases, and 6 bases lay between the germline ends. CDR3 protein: CASSPGYNEQFF. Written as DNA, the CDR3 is TGTGCCAGCTCACCAGGTTATAATGAGCAGTTCTTC.

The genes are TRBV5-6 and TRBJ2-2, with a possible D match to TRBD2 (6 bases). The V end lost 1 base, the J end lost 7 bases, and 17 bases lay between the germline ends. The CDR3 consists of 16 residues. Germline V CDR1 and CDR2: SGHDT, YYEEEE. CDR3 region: CASSLYAVVGGGELFF. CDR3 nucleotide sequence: TGTGCCAGCAGCTTGTATGCGGTAGTGGGGGGCGGGGAGCTGTTTTTT.

Here the CDR3 DNA reads TGCGCCAGCAGCCAAGGAAAAACAGGGGACCCCAACGAGCAGTACTTC. It encodes CASSQGKTGDPNEQYF. The V gene is TRBV4-1, the J gene TRBJ2-7; the match to TRBD1 covers 7 bases. The J segment lost 5 bases and the V segment lost 1 base, leaving 11 bases of the junction unmatched. Per the germline V gene, CDR1 is MGHRA and CDR2 is YSYEKL. The CDR3 spans 16 residues.

CDR3 nucleotide sequence: TGTGCCAGCAGTTTATTTCAGTCCGTGGGGACTGAAGCTTTCTTT. This translates into CASSLFQSVGTEAFF. The chain is built from TRBV27 and TRBJ1-1; D not resolved. The CDR3 is 15 residues long. CDR1 is MNHEY and CDR2 is SMNVEV in the germline V gene (reference sequence). V was pared by 1 base and J by 5 bases, with 14 bases between.

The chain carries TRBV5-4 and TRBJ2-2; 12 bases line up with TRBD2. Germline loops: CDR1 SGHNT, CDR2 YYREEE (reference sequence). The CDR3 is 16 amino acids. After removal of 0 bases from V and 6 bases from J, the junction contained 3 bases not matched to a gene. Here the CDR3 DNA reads TGTGCCAGCAGCTTGGCTAGCGGGAGGGCCCCCGGGGAGCTGTTTTTT. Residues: CASSLASGRAPGELFF. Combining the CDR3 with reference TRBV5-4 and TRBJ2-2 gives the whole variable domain ETGVTQSPTHLIKTRGQQVTLRCSSQSGHNTVSWYQQALGQGPQFIFQYYREEENGRGNFPPRFSGLQFPNYSSELNVNALELDDSALYLCASSLASGRAPGELFFGEGSRLTVL.

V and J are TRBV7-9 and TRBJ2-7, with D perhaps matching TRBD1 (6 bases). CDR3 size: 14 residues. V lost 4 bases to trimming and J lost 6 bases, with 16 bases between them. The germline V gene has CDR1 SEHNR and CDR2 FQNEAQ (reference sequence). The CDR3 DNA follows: TGTGCCAGCAGCTCTCTACAGGGATATAGCGAGCAGTACTTC. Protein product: CASSSLQGYSEQYF.

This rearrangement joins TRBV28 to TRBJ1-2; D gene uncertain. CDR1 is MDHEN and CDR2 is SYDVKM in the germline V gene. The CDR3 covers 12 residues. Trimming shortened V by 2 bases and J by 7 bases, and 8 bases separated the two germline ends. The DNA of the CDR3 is TGTGCCAGCAGTTTAAGTGGGTTTGGCTACACCTTC. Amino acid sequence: CASSLSGFGYTF.

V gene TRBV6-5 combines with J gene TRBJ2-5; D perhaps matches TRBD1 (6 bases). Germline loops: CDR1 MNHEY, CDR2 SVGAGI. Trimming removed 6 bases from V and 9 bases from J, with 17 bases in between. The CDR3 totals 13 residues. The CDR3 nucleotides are TGTGCCAGCAGCGGACAGAGGGATCTGGCCCAGTACTTC. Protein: CASSGQRDLAQYF.

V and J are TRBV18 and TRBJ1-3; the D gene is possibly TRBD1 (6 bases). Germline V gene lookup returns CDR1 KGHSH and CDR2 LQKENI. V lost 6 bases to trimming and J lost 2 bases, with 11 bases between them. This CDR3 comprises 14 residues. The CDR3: CASSTGTTGNTIYF. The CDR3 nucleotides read TGTGCCAGCTCCACCGGGACAACTGGAAACACCATATATTTT.

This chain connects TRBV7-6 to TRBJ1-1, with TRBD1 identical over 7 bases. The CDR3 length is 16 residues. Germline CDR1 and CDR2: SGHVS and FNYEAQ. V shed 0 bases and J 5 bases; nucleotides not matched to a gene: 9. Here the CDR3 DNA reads TGTGCCAGCAGCTTAGCGCCATTGGCAGGGGGGACTGAAGCTTTCTTT. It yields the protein CASSLAPLAGGTEAFF.

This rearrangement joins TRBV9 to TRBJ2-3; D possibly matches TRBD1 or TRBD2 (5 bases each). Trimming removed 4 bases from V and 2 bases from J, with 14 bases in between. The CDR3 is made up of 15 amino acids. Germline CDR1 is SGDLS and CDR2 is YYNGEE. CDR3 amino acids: CASSSRDGDTDTQYF. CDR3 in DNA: TGTGCCAGCAGCTCCAGGGACGGAGACACAGATACGCAGTATTTT.

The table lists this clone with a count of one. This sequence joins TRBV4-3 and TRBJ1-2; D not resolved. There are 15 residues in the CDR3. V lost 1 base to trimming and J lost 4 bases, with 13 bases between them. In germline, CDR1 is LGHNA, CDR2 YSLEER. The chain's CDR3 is CASSQVVGNLYGYTF. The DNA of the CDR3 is TGCGCCAGCAGCCAAGTTGTGGGGAACCTCTATGGCTACACCTTC.

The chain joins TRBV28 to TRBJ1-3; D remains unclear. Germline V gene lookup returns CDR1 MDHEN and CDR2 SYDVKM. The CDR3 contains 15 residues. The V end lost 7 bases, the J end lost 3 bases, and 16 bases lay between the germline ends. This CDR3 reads CASTTPDLLGNTIYF. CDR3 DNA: TGTGCCAGCACCACCCCGGACTTGCTTGGAAACACCATATATTTT.

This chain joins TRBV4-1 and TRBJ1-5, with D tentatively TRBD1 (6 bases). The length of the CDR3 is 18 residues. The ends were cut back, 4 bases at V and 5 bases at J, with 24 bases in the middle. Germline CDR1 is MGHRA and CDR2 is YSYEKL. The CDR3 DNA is TGCGCCAGCAGCCTCATCGCTTGGACGGACAGACACTATCAGCCCCAGCATTTT. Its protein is CASSLIAWTDRHYQPQHF.

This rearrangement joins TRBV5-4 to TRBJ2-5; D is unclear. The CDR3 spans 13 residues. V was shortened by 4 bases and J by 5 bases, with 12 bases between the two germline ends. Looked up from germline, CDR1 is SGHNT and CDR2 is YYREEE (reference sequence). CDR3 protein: CASSPDPRETQYF. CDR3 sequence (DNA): TGTGCCAGCAGCCCGGACCCCCGGGAGACCCAGTACTTC.

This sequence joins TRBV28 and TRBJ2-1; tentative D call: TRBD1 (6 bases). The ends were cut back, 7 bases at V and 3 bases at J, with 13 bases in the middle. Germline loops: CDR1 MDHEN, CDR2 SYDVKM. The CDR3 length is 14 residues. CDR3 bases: TGTGCCAGCAAAACCGACAGGTTCTACAATGAGCAGTTCTTC. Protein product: CASKTDRFYNEQFF.

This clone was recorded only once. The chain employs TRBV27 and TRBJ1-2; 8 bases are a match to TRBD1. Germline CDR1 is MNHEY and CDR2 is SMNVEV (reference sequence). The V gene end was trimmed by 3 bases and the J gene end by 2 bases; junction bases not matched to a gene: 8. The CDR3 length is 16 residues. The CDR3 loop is CASSFLGGQGNYGYTF. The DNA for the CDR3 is TGTGCCAGCAGTTTTTTGGGCGGACAGGGCAACTATGGCTACACCTTC.

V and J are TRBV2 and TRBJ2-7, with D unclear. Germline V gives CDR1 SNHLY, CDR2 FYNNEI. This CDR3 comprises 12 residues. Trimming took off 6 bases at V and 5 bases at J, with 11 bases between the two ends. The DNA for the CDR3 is TGTGCCAGCAGAGGTTGGGAAGACGAGCAGTACTTC. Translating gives CASRGWEDEQYF.

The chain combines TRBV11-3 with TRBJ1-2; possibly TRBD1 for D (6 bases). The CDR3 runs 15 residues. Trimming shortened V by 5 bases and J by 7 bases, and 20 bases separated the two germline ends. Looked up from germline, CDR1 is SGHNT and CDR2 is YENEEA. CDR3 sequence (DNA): TGTGCCAGCAGCCACCGGGACATTGATGACTCTGGCTACACCTTC. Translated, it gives CASSHRDIDDSGYTF.

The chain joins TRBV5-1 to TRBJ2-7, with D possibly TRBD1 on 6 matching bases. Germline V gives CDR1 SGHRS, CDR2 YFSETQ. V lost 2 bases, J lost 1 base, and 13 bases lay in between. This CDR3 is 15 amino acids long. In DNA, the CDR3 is TGCGCCAGCAGCTTTCTATGGGGGCCGTCCTACGAGCAGTACTTC. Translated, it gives CASSFLWGPSYEQYF.

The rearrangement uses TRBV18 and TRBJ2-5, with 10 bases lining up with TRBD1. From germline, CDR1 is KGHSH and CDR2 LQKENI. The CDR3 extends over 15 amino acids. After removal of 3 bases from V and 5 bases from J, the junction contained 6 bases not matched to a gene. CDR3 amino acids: CASSPRDRGGETQYF. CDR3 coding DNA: TGTGCCAGCTCACCCAGGGACAGGGGAGGCGAGACCCAGTACTTC.

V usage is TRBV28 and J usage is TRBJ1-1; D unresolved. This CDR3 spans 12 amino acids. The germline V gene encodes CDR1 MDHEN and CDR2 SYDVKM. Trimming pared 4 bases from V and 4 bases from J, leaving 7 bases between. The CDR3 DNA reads TGTGCCAGCAGTTCAATATCCACTGAAGCTTTCTTT. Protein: CASSSISTEAFF.

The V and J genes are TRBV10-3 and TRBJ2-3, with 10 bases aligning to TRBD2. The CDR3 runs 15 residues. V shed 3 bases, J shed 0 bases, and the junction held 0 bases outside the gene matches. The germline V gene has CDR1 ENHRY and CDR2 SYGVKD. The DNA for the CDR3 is TGTGCCATCAGTGAACTAGCGGGAAGCACAGATACGCAGTATTTT. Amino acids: CAISELAGSTDTQYF.